Only a few counts were recorded for the clone carrying this T cell receptor beta chain. What it binds is unknown. Investigators separated out CD4+ T cells once around nine days of culture had passed. The study found no prior SARS-CoV-2 infection in the vaccine recipients, who tested negative for nucleocapsid antibodies. IL-2 medium was substituted for half the medium on days 3 and 7. This record belongs to a study of vaccination effects on CD4 cells after COVID-19. In the study overall: Sequencing in the ViraFEST assay came after antigen-specific CD4+ T cells had been expanded with viral peptide pools, which were used to stimulate PBMC. Regarding the study as a whole: Both infection-induced and vaccine-induced clones contracted markedly at late post-vaccination timepoints.

CDR3 length: 14 amino acids. Between the trimmed V and J ends, which lost 2 bases and 4 bases, there was a span of 8 bases. The germline V gene has CDR1 KGHSH and CDR2 LQKENI. Generated by immunoSEQ multiplex PCR, the TCRdb table keeps only in-frame clones and is missing some. The data hold more than 50,000 clones, with roughly 80% observed a single time. This TCR derives from a human donor who received a COVID-19 vaccine. Here the sequenced sample was CD4+ T cells from PBMCs cultured without peptide, taken before COVID-19 vaccination. The V call is TRBV18, the J call TRBJ2-2; D not certain. The CDR3 nucleotides read TGTGCCAGCTCACCAGGCTGGAGCACCGGGGAGCTGTTTTTT. This gives the protein CASSPGWSTGELFF.